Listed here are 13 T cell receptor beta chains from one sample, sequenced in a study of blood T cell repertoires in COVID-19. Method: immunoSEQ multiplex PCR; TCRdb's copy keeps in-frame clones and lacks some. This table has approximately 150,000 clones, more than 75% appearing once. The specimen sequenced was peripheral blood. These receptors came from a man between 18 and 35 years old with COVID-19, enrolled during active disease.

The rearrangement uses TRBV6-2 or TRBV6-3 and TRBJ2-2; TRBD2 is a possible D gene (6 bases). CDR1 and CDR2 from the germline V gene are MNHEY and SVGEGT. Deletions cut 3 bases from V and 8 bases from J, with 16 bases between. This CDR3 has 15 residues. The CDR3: CASSYKRAGIGELFF. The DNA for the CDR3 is TGTGCCAGCAGTTATAAGCGGGCCGGCATAGGGGAGCTGTTTTTT.

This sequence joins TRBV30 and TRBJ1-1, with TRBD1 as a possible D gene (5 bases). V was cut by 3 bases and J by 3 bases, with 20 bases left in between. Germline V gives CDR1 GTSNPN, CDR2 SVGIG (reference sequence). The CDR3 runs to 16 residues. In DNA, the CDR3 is TGTGCCTGGAGGGGGCGGGGGACTCCCTTATACACTGAAGCTTTCTTT. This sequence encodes CAWRGRGTPLYTEAFF.

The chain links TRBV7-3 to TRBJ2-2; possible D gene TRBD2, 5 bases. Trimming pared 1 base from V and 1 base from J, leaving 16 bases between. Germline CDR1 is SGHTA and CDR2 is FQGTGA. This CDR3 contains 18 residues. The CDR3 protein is CASSLNEWRGGNTGELFF. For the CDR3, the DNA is TGTGCCAGCAGCTTAAACGAATGGAGAGGAGGGAACACCGGGGAGCTGTTTTTT.

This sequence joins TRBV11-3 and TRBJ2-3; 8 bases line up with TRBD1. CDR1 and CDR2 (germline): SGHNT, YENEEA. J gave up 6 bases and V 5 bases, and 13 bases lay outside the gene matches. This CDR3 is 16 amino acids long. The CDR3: CASSPFRGQGMDTQYF. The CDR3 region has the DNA TGTGCCAGCAGCCCTTTCCGAGGACAGGGTATGGATACGCAGTATTTT. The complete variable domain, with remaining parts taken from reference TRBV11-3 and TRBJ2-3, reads EAGVVQSPRYKIIEKKQPVAFWCNPISGHNTLYWYLQNLGQGPELLIRYENEEAVDDSQLPKDRFSAERLKGVDSTLKIQPAELGDSAVYLCASSPFRGQGMDTQYFGPGTRLTVL.

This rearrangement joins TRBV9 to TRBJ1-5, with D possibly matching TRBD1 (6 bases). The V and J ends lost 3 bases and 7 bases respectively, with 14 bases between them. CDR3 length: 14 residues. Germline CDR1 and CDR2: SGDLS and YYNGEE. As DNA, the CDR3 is TGTGCCAGCAGCGAGGGGGGGCTCGGGCAGCCCCAGCATTTT. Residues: CASSEGGLGQPQHF.

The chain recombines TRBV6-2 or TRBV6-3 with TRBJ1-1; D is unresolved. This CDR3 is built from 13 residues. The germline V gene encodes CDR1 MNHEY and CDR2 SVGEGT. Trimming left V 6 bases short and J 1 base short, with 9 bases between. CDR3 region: CASSPQKNTEAFF. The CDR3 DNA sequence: TGTGCCAGCAGCCCGCAGAAGAACACTGAAGCTTTCTTT.

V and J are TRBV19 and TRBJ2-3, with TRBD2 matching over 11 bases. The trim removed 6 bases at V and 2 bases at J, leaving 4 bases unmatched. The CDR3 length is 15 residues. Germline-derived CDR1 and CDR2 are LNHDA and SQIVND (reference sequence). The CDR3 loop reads CASSLTSGDTDTQYF. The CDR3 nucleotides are TGTGCCAGTAGCCTGACTAGCGGGGACACAGATACGCAGTATTTT. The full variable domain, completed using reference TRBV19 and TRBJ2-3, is DGGITQSPKYLFRKEGQNVTLSCEQNLNHDAMYWYRQDPGQGLRLIYYSQIVNDFQKGDIAEGYSVSREKKESFPLTVTSAQKNPTAFYLCASSLTSGDTDTQYFGPGTRLTVL.

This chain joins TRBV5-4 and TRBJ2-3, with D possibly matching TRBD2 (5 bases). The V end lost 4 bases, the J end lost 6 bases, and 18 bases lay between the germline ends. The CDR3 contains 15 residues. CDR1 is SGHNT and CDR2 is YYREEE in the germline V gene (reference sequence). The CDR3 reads CASSPRAPGEDTQYF. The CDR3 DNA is TGTGCCAGCAGCCCGCGGGCCCCGGGCGAGGATACGCAGTATTTT.

Here the CDR3 DNA reads TGTGCCAGCAGCTTCCGCGGGACTTCCTACAATGAGCAGTTCTTC. Translating it yields CASSFRGTSYNEQFF. The V gene is TRBV7-3, the J gene TRBJ2-1; tentatively, D is TRBD2 (6 bases). Germline V gives CDR1 SGHTA, CDR2 FQGTGA. CDR3 length: 15 amino acids. The ends were cut back, 3 bases at V and 1 base at J, with 10 bases in the middle. Variable domain in full (rest from reference TRBV7-3 and TRBJ2-1): GAGVSQTPSNKVTEKGKYVELRCDPISGHTALYWYRQSLGQGPEFLIYFQGTGAADDSGLPNDRFFAVRPEGSVSTLKIQRTERGDSAVYLCASSFRGTSYNEQFFGPGTRLTVL.

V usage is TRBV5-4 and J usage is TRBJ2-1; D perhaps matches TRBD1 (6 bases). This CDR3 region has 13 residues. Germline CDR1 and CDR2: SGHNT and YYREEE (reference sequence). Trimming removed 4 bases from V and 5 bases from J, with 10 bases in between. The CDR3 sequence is CASSRDINNEQFF. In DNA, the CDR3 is TGTGCCAGCAGCCGGGACATCAACAATGAGCAGTTCTTC.

In DNA form, the CDR3 reads TGTGCCAGCAGCTTCCGGGAGTACTCTAGCACAGATACGCAGTATTTT. It translates to CASSFREYSSTDTQYF. The rearrangement joins TRBV7-8 to TRBJ2-3; D perhaps matches TRBD2 (6 bases). Germline V gives CDR1 SGHVS, CDR2 FQNEAQ. Trimming took 3 bases from V and 0 from J, leaving 13 bases between them. This CDR3 contains 16 residues.

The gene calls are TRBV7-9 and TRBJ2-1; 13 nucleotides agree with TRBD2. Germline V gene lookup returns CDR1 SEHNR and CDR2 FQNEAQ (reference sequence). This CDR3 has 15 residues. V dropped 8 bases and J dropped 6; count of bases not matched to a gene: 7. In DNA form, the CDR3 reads TGTGCCAGCGGAAAACTAGCGGGAGGGCCCAATGAGCAGTTCTTC. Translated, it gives CASGKLAGGPNEQFF.

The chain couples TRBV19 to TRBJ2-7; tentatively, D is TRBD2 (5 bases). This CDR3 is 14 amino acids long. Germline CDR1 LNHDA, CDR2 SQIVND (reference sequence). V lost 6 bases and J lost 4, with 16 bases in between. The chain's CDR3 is CASSPWGQRYEQYF. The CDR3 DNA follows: TGTGCCAGTAGCCCGTGGGGTCAGCGGTACGAGCAGTACTTC.